Listed here are 9 T cell receptor beta chains from one sample, sequenced in a study of shared clonotypes between healthy human individuals. TCRdb's copy holds only in-frame clones and misses some; the assay was immunoSEQ multiplex PCR. Of about 2.3 million clones listed, over 85% are singletons. The sample consisted of naive CD4+ T cells from PBMCs. Subset: CD45RA+ positively selected. These receptors were obtained from a man between 18 and 29 years old in good health. Some clones in this sample may be carry-over from other donors' samples.

The V gene is TRBV7-9, the J gene TRBJ2-1, with a tentative D call TRBD2 (6 bases). CDR1 SEHNR and CDR2 FQNEAQ come from the germline V gene (reference sequence). V dropped 5 bases and J dropped 3 bases, with 23 bases sitting between them. This CDR3 contains 18 residues. The CDR3 nucleotides read TGTGCCAGCAGCCCTAGGGGTCGGGCGGGGAGTGTCTACAATGAGCAGTTCTTC. Protein sequence: CASSPRGRAGSVYNEQFF.

This rearrangement joins TRBV28 to TRBJ2-3; D perhaps matches TRBD2 (5 bases). Germline values: CDR1 MDHEN, CDR2 SYDVKM. This CDR3 is built from 14 residues. V was clipped by 6 bases and J by 1 base, with 11 bases between them. The CDR3 bases are TGTGCCAGCAGCCCTACAGCGGGCACAGATACGCAGTATTTT. This sequence encodes CASSPTAGTDTQYF.

A note on this clone: The identical CDR3 is also encoded by other nucleotide sequences in the sample. The CDR3 nucleotides are TGTGCCAGCAGTTACTGGGGAAGCTCTGGGGCCAACGTCCTGACTTTC. It codes for CASSYWGSSGANVLTF. This rearrangement joins TRBV6-5 to TRBJ2-6; no clear D. Germline CDR1 and CDR2: MNHEY and SVGAGI. The CDR3 contains 16 residues. V lost 1 base, J lost 0 bases, and 7 bases lay in between.

V is TRBV6-1 and J is TRBJ2-7, with D possibly being TRBD1 (6 bases). The CDR3 runs 12 residues. Trimming cost V 5 bases and J 5 bases, with 10 bases left between them. CDR1 and CDR2 from the germline V gene are MNHNS and SASEGT. CDR3 region: CASSKNRDEQYF. CDR3 DNA: TGTGCCAGCAGTAAGAACAGGGACGAGCAGTACTTC.

V gene TRBV9 combines with J gene TRBJ2-5; D might be TRBD2 (7 bases). The CDR3 is 15 amino acids. The ends were cut back, 0 bases at V and 5 bases at J, with 14 bases in the middle. The germline V gene has CDR1 SGDLS and CDR2 YYNGEE. CDR3: CASSVVSGGRETQYF. For the CDR3, the DNA is TGTGCCAGCAGCGTAGTGTCCGGGGGGCGGGAGACCCAGTACTTC. Full variable domain (remainder filled in from reference TRBV9 and TRBJ2-5): DSGVTQTPKHLITATGQRVTLRCSPRSGDLSVYWYQQSLDQGLQFLIQYYNGEERAKGNILERFSAQQFPDLHSELNLSSLELGDSALYFCASSVVSGGRETQYFGPGTRLLVL.

The chain links TRBV19 to TRBJ2-1, with D possibly being TRBD2 (5 bases). Germline V lookup: CDR1 LNHDA, CDR2 SQIVND (reference sequence). V was cut by 1 base and J by 3 bases, with 13 bases left in between. The CDR3 runs 16 residues. This chain's CDR3 is CASSIGEMSLYNEQFF. The CDR3, as DNA: TGTGCCAGTAGTATAGGGGAGATGAGTCTCTACAATGAGCAGTTCTTC.

The rearrangement links TRBV7-9 to TRBJ2-7, with TRBD1 identical over 9 bases. CDR3 length: 18 residues. In germline, CDR1 is SEHNR, CDR2 FQNEAQ (reference sequence). Trimming took 5 bases from V and 3 from J; bases not matched to a gene: 17. CDR3: CASSPRDRVTSTYYEQYF. Written as DNA, the CDR3 is TGTGCCAGCAGCCCCCGGGACAGGGTGACTAGCACTTACTACGAGCAGTACTTC.

Regarding this clone: Other nucleotide sequences in the sample specify the same CDR3. The chain links TRBV5-1 to TRBJ2-3, with a weak D call TRBD1 (6 bases). The CDR3 length is 14 residues. Germline CDR1 SGHRS, CDR2 YFSETQ. V was pared by 2 bases and J by 2 bases, with 9 bases between. The DNA for the CDR3 is TGCGCCAGCAGCTTAGCAGGGGTCACAGATACGCAGTATTTT. This codes for CASSLAGVTDTQYF.

To note about this clone: This sample includes further DNA sequences coding for the same CDR3. J is TRBJ2-5 and V is TRBV18; no clear D gene. The CDR3 loop spans 14 amino acids. The V end lost 2 bases, the J end lost 1 base, and 8 bases lay between the germline ends. Germline V gene sequence: CDR1 KGHSH, CDR2 LQKENI. The CDR3 sequence is CASSPLATQETQYF. CDR3 bases: TGTGCCAGCTCACCATTGGCCACCCAAGAGACCCAGTACTTC.